This T cell receptor (beta chain) originates from a study of blood T cell repertoires in COVID-19. Overall study context: Donors in the United States, Italy and Spain gave samples during acute or convalescent COVID-19. PBMCs, B-cell-depleted T cells, or T cells provided the cDNA or gDNA that made up the material.

The repertoire was sequenced with immunoSEQ multiplex PCR; TCRdb's copy has only in-frame clones and lacks some. The sample yields 400,000 or so clones, approximately 91% seen once. Trimming cost V 7 bases and J 0 bases, with 13 bases left between them. Per germline, CDR1 LGHNT and CDR2 FRNRAP. This CDR3 has 15 residues. The TCR was taken from a woman in her thirties or forties with COVID-19, enrolled during active disease. The rearrangement links TRBV12-5 to TRBJ2-1, with D tentatively TRBD2 (5 bases). Material for sequencing was peripheral blood. CDR3 nucleotide sequence: TGTGCTAGTGCCGCCGGTGGGAGCTCCTACAATGAGCAGTTCTTC. Protein: CASAAGGSSYNEQFF.